These 10 T cell receptor beta chains originate from one sample sequenced in a study of T cell repertoires in aging, cancer and after chemotherapy. TRB rearrangements spanning V, D and J were amplified using mixed TRB-A/B primers. Using its own MiXCR run on the multiplex PCR reads, TCRdb lists one record per CDR3 protein. The table shows 7,000 to 10,000 distinct CDR3 sequences, with more than 40% occurring only once. TCR beta rearrangements were amplified from peripheral blood genomic DNA. Sequenced: blood. The receptors here all came from a human donor with a solid tumor.

This clonotype was seen a handful of times. The chain recombines TRBV11-3 with TRBJ2-7; no clear D gene. CDR1 and CDR2 (germline): SGHNT, YENEEA. The CDR3 sequence is 15 residues long. V shed 4 bases and J shed 3 bases, with 16 bases lying between them. CDR3 nucleotide sequence: TGTGCCAGCAGCTCAAGGAAGGGATTATACTACGAGCAGTACTTC. Amino acids: CASSSRKGLYYEQYF.

By share, this clonotype counts as medium-sized. This chain uses TRBV6-5 with TRBJ2-2; perhaps TRBD2 as D (5 bases). V lost 0 bases and J 4 bases, leaving 15 bases between the germline ends. Germline CDR1 and CDR2: MNHEY and SVGAGI. The CDR3 contains 17 residues. DNA of the CDR3: TGTGCCAGCAGTTACTCAGTCCCGGGATGGAGCACCGGGGAGCTGTTTTTT. Translated: CASSYSVPGWSTGELFF.

The V call is TRBV27, the J call TRBJ2-1; weak D call: TRBD1 (6 bases). The CDR3 is 12 amino acids. V lost 8 bases to trimming and J lost 4 bases, with 9 bases between them. Germline V gene lookup returns CDR1 MNHEY and CDR2 SMNVEV (reference sequence). Here the CDR3 DNA reads TGTGCCAGCCGCACAGGGTACAATGAGCAGTTCTTC. Its protein product is CASRTGYNEQFF.

The CDR3 spells CASSQGGEGETQYF. In DNA form, the CDR3 reads TGTGCCAGCAGCCAGGGGGGAGAGGGAGAGACCCAGTACTTC. This rearrangement joins TRBV6-5 to TRBJ2-5, with a weak D call TRBD1 (7 bases). The CDR3 totals 14 residues. Trimming took off 6 bases at V and 4 bases at J, with 15 bases between the two ends. Germline CDR1 MNHEY, CDR2 SVGAGI.

Comments on this clonotype: At one boundary the junction diverges from the germline segment, which might be a read error. The CDR3 region has the DNA TGTGCCAGCAGTTCCAACCACGCCTCCTACGAGCAGCACTTC. Translating gives CASSSNHASYEQHF. J is TRBJ2-7 and V is TRBV11-3; no clear D gene. The germline V gene has CDR1 SGHNT and CDR2 YENEEA. The CDR3 loop spans 14 amino acids.

The chain couples TRBV7-6 to TRBJ1-1; D gene unclear. Trimming cost V 1 base and J 5 bases, with 11 bases left between them. The germline CDR1 and CDR2 sequences are SGHVS and FNYEAQ. The CDR3 totals 14 residues. The CDR3 region is CASSLGGKGTEAFF. The DNA for the CDR3 is TGTGCCAGCAGCTTAGGGGGAAAAGGGACTGAAGCTTTCTTT.

Relative to its sample, this clonotype is medium-sized (0.01 to 0.1%). The rearrangement links TRBV29-1 to TRBJ1-4; D possibly corresponds to TRBD1 (5 bases). V was clipped by 0 bases and J by 3 bases, with 8 bases between them. The CDR3 length is 14 residues. The germline V gene encodes CDR1 SQVTM and CDR2 ANQGSEA. DNA for the CDR3: TGCAGCGTTGAAGAGGGGGTTGCTAATGAAAAACTGTTTTTT. It codes for CSVEEGVANEKLFF.

The table lists this clonotype with a few counts. This chain uses TRBV29-1 with TRBJ1-1; the match to TRBD1 covers 10 bases. There are 12 residues in the CDR3. J lost 9 bases, V lost 7 bases, and 8 bases had no gene match. Germline assignment: CDR1 SQVTM and CDR2 ANQGSEA. Written as DNA, the CDR3 is TGCAGCGCCCGGGACAGGGGAGAAAAAGCTTTCTTT. This gives the protein CSARDRGEKAFF.

The J gene is TRBJ1-2, the V gene TRBV27; 12 bases align to TRBD1. In germline, CDR1 is MNHEY, CDR2 SMNVEV (reference sequence). CDR3 length equals 15 residues. J lost 8 bases, V lost 2 bases, and 6 bases had no gene match. The CDR3: CASSLGDRGLGGYTF. For the CDR3, the DNA is TGTGCCAGCAGTTTAGGGGACAGGGGGCTAGGGGGCTACACCTTC.

The chain carries TRBV18 and TRBJ2-7; D may correspond to TRBD1 or TRBD2 (5 bases each). Trimming shortened V by 6 bases and J by 5 bases, and 20 bases separated the two germline ends. Germline CDR1 KGHSH, CDR2 LQKENI. There are 15 residues in the CDR3. CDR3: CASSRRDGARDEQYF. CDR3 sequence (DNA): TGTGCCAGCTCTCGCCGGGACGGCGCTAGAGACGAGCAGTACTTC.